This record covers a single TCR beta chain. The data were taken from a study of blood T cell repertoires in COVID-19. Overall study context: COVID-19 samples, acute and convalescent, were from the United States, Italy and Spain.

Original data processing: Amplification from reference gene primers served as the basis for estimated nucleated cell counts. Produced via immunoSEQ multiplex PCR; TCRdb's table is partial and in-frame only. That table supplies the V and J calls and clone size; D and trimming were determined from the DNA. The sample comprises fewer than 85,000 clones, around 67% of which are singletons, and roughly a fifth rests with the top ten. Germline loops: CDR1 SGDLS, CDR2 YYNGEE. Trimming stripped 0 bases from V and 6 bases from J, with 10 bases between. This CDR3 has 15 amino acids. The source is a man between 60 and 75 years old with acute or convalescent COVID-19. Sequencing used peripheral blood. This chain uses TRBV9 with TRBJ1-6; D remains ambiguous. The CDR3 DNA follows: TGTGCCAGCAGCGTAGAAGTAGATATTAATTCACCCCTCCACTTT. It yields the protein CASSVEVDINSPLHF.